The clone carrying this TCR beta chain has a count of ten or more. The junction departs from the called germline gene at one end, perhaps through a read error. Germline V gene lookup returns CDR1 MNHEY and CDR2 SMNVEV (reference sequence). The CDR3 totals 13 residues. The data derive from a study of early T cells in non-severe SARS-CoV-2 infection. Study context: RNA in bulk from unsorted whole blood was sequenced, and chains were unpaired.

Unique molecular identifiers (one per individual cDNA molecule) were attached. TCRdb re-called the 5' RACE reads through MiXCR, storing one row per CDR3 protein. The sample shows under 70,000 distinct CDR3 sequences, over 4.5% of them seen only once. This material consisted of whole blood, taken at baseline. The TCR sequence derives from an adult who was a healthcare worker with PCR-confirmed SARS-CoV-2 infection or an uninfected control (not recorded which). V usage is TRBV27 and J usage is TRBJ1-2; the match to TRBD1 covers 8 bases. The CDR3 sequence: CASSLSNRGVFSF. The CDR3 DNA is TGTGCCAGCAGTTTATCGAACAGGGGGGTGTTCTCCTTC.